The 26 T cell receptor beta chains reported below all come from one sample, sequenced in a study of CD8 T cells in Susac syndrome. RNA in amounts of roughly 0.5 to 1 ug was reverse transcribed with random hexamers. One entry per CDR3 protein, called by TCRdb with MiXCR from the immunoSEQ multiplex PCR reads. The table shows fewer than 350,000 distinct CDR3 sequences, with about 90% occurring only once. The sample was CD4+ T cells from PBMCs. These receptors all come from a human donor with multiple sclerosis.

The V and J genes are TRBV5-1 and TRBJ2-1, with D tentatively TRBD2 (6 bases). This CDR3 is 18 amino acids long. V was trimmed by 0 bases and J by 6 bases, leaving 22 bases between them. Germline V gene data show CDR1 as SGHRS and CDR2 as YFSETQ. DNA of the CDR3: TGCGCCAGCAGCTTGGTGGTTTCGGGCGGGGTCCCCCCCAATGAGCAGTTCTTC. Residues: CASSLVVSGGVPPNEQFF.

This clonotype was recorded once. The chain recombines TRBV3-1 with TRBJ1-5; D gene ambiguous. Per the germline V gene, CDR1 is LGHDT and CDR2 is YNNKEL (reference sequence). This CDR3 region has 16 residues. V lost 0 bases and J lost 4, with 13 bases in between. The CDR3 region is CASSQDLGSGNQPQHF. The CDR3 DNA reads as TGTGCCAGCAGCCAAGATTTGGGGTCTGGGAATCAGCCCCAGCATTTT.

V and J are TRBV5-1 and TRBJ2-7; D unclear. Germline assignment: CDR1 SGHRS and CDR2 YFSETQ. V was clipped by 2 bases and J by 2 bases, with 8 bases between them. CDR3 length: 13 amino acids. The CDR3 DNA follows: TGCGCCAGCAGCTTATCTGCGACCTACGAGCAGTACTTC. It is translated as CASSLSATYEQYF.

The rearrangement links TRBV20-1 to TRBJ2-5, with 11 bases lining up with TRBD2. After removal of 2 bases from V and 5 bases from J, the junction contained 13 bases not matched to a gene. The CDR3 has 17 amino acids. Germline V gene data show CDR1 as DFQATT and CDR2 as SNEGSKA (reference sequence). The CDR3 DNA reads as TGCAGTGCTAGACGTTCGTGGGTAGCGGGAGGGGGCGAGACCCAGTACTTC. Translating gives CSARRSWVAGGGETQYF.

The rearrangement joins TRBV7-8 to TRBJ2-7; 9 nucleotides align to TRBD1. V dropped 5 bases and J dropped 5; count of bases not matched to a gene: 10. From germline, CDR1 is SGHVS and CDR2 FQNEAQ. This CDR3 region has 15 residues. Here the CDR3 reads CASSPKRDRVNEQYF. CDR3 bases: TGTGCCAGCAGCCCCAAACGGGACAGGGTGAACGAGCAGTACTTC.

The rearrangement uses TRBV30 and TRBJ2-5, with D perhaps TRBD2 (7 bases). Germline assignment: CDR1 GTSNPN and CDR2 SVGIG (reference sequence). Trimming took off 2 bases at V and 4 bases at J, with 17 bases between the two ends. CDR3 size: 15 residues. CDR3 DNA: TGTGCCTGGAGTCTGAGGGGGGGGGTACCAGAGACCCAGTACTTC. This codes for CAWSLRGGVPETQYF.

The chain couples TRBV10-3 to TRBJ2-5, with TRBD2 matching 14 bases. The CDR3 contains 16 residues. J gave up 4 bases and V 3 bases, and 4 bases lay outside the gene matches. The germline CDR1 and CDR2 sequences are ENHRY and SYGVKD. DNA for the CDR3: TGTGCCATCAGTGACCACGGGACTAGCGGGGGAGAGACCCAGTACTTC. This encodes CAISDHGTSGGETQYF.

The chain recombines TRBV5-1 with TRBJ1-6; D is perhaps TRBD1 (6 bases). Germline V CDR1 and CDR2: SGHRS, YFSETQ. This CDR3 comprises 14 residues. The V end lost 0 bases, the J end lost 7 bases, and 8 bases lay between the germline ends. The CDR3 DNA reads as TGCGCCAGCAGCTTGGGGGACATCAATTCACCCCTCCACTTT. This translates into CASSLGDINSPLHF.

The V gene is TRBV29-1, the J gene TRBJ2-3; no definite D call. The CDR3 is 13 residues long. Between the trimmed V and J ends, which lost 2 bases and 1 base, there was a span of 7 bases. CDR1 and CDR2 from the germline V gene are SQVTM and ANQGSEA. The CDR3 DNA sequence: TGCAGCGTTGAACTTGACGGCACAGATACGCAGTATTTT. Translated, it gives CSVELDGTDTQYF.

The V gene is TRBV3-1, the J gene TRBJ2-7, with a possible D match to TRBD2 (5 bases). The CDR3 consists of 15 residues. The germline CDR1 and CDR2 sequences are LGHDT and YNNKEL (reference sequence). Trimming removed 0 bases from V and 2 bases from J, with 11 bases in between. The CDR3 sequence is CASSQEGGGPYEQYF. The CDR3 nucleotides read TGTGCCAGCAGCCAAGAAGGTGGAGGCCCCTACGAGCAGTACTTC.

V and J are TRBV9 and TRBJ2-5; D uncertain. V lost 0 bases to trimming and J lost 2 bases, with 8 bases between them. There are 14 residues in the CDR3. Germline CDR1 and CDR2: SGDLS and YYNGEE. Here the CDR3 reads CASSVGEGQETQYF. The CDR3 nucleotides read TGTGCCAGCAGCGTAGGGGAAGGGCAAGAGACCCAGTACTTC.

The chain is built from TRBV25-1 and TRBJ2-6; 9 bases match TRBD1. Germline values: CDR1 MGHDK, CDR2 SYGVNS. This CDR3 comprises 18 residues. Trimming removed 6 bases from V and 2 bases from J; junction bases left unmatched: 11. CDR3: CASRAVGQGIPGANVLTF. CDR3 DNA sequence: TGTGCCAGCAGAGCCGTTGGACAGGGGATCCCTGGGGCCAACGTCCTGACTTTC.

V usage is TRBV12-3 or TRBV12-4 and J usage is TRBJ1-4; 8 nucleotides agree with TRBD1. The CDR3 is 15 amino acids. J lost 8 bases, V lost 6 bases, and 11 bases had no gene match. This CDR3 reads CASSLNRGVWEKLFF. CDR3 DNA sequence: TGTGCCAGCAGCCTAAACAGGGGGGTTTGGGAAAAACTGTTTTTT.

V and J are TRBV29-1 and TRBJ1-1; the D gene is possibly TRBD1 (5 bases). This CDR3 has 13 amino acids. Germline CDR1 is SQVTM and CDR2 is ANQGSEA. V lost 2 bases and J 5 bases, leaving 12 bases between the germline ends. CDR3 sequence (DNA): TGCAGCGTTGAAAGGGACTGGTCGACTGAAGCTTTCTTT. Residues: CSVERDWSTEAFF.

CDR3 region: CASSQEFRGVMMTQYF. CDR3 DNA: TGCGCCAGCAGCCAAGAGTTCCGCGGGGTTATGATGACCCAGTACTTC. The chain is built from TRBV4-3 and TRBJ2-5; D might be TRBD2 (6 bases). This CDR3 spans 16 amino acids. The V end lost 0 bases, the J end lost 7 bases, and 18 bases lay between the germline ends. Germline V gene lookup returns CDR1 LGHNA and CDR2 YSLEER.

CDR3 sequence (DNA): TGTGCCAGCAGACGGACTAGCGGGAGGTACGAGCAGTACTTC. Its protein product is CASRRTSGRYEQYF. The rearrangement links TRBV7-4 to TRBJ2-7; TRBD2 agrees at 14 bases. This CDR3 contains 14 residues. With 6 bases clipped from V and 4 bases from J, the junction kept 2 bases outside the gene matches. Germline V lookup: CDR1 SGHVT, CDR2 SQSDAQ.

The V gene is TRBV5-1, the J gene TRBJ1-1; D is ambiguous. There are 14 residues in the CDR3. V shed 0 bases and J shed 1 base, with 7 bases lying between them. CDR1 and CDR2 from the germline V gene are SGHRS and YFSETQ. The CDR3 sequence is CASSLAMANTEAFF. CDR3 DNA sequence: TGCGCCAGCAGCTTGGCCATGGCGAACACTGAAGCTTTCTTT.

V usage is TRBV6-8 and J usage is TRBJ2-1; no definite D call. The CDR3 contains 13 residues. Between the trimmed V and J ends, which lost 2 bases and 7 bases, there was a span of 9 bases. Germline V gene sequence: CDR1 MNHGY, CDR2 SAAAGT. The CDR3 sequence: CASSYGDRNEQFF. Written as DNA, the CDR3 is TGTGCCAGCAGTTACGGGGATAGGAATGAGCAGTTCTTC.

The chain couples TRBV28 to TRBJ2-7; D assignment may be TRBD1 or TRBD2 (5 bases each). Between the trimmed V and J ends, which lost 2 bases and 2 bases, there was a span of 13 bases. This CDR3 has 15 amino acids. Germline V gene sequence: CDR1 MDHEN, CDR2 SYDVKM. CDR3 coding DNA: TGTGCCAGCAGTTTAAGCGGCAGGGTCACCTACGAGCAGTACTTC. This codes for CASSLSGRVTYEQYF.

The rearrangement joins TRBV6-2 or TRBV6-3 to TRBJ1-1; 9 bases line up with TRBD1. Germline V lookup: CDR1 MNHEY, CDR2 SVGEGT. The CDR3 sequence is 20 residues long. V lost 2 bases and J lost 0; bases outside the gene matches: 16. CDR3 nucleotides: TGTGCCAGCAGTTACGCAACCTCATTGTACAGGGGGCCTCTGAACACTGAAGCTTTCTTT. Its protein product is CASSYATSLYRGPLNTEAFF.

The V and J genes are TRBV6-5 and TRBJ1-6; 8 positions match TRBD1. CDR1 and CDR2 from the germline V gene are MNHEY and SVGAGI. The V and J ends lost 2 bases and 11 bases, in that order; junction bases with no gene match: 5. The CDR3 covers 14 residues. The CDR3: CASSYVGQGTPLHF. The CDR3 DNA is TGTGCCAGCAGTTACGTCGGACAGGGAACACCCCTCCACTTT.

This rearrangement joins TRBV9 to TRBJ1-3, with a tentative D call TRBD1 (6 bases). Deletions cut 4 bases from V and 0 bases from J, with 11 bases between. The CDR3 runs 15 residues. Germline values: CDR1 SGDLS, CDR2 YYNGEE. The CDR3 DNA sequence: TGTGCCAGCAGCCCCACAGGGTACTCTGGAAACACCATATATTTT. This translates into CASSPTGYSGNTIYF.

CDR3 nucleotides: TGTGCCAGCAGGCCCAAAACGACGGACGGTCGCAATCAGCCCCAGCATTTT. It translates to CASRPKTTDGRNQPQHF. The gene calls are TRBV27 and TRBJ1-5; D unclear. The V and J ends lost 6 bases and 2 bases respectively, with 20 bases between them. The CDR3 runs 17 residues. In germline, CDR1 is MNHEY, CDR2 SMNVEV (reference sequence).

The DNA of the CDR3 is TGTGCCAGCAGCTTAGGGGGTCGGAGGGGACGAAACACCATATATTTT. The encoded protein is CASSLGGRRGRNTIYF. The V and J genes are TRBV7-8 and TRBJ1-3; D perhaps matches TRBD1 (5 bases). V lost 1 base and J 5 bases, leaving 15 bases between the germline ends. The CDR3 contains 16 residues. The germline gives CDR1 SGHVS, CDR2 FQNEAQ.

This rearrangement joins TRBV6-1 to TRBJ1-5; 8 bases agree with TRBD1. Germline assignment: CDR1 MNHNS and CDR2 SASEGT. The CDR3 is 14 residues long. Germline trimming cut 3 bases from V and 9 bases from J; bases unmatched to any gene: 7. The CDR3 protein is CASSDLTGDSPQHF. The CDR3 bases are TGTGCCAGCAGTGATTTGACAGGGGACTCGCCCCAGCATTTT.

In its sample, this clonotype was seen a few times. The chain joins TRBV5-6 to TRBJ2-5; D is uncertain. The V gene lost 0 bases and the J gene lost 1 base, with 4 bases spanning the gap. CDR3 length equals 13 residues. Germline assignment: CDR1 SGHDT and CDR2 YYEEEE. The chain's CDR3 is CASSLGSQETQYF. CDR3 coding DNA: TGTGCCAGCAGCTTGGGGAGCCAAGAGACCCAGTACTTC. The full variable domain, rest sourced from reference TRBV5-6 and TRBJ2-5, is DAGVTQSPTHLIKTRGQQVTLRCSPKSGHDTVSWYQQALGQGPQFIFQYYEEEERQRGNFPDRFSGHQFPNYSSELNVNALLLGDSALYLCASSLGSQETQYFGPGTRLLVL.